This TCR beta chain derives from a study of cytomegalovirus exposure and HLA in healthy donors. Produced via immunoSEQ multiplex PCR; TCRdb's table is partial and in-frame only. The sample includes about 60,000 clones, roughly 94% seen only once; the top ten take more than 6.5%. This receptor was taken from a woman aged 18-35 years in good health and CMV-seropositive. The sequenced material came from PBMCs.

CDR3 sequence: CASSQELAGRTYNEQFF. In nucleotides, the CDR3 is TGCGCCAGCAGCCAGGAGTTGGCGGGGAGGACCTACAATGAGCAGTTCTTC. The J gene is TRBJ2-1, the V gene TRBV4-3; tentatively, D is TRBD2 (6 bases). CDR1 is LGHNA and CDR2 is YSLEER in the germline V gene. With 3 bases removed from V and 2 bases from J, the gap between germline ends came to 17 bases. The CDR3 contains 17 residues.